This entry describes one TCR beta chain. Its target is not known. The data stem from a study of T-cell memory formation after mild COVID-19. Study-wide findings and caveats: CD4/CD8 balance characterized clones contracting day 15 to 85, and CD4+ skew characterized later expanders.

CDR3 length: 14 residues. The V end lost 6 bases, the J end lost 6 bases, and 14 bases lay between the germline ends. Via MiXCR, TCRdb re-called the 5' RACE reads, giving one row per CDR3 protein. This sample has under 450,000 distinct CDR3 sequences, with 20% found just once. This clonotype originated in a man aged 18 to 35 who had mild COVID-19 (a few samples of this study predate the infection). Cell type and time point are not known. The sequencing input was PBMCs or a T cell subset sorted from them (not recorded which). The chain uses TRBV12-3 or TRBV12-4 and TRBJ1-4, with D perhaps matching TRBD1 (6 bases). The DNA of the CDR3 is TGTGCCAGCAGCCTTCGGGGGCGGTATGAAAAACTGTTTTTT. It specifies CASSLRGRYEKLFF.